The rows below give T cell receptor beta chains drawn from one sample of a study of beta chain features in type 1 diabetes. Profiled with immunoSEQ multiplex PCR; TCRdb holds only in-frame clones, not every one. The repertoire holds under 350,000 clones, roughly 8% seen once, with roughly 1% in the top ten. The sequenced material came from central memory CD4+ T cells from blood. These receptors all come from a woman aged 18-29 years in good health. CDR3s include the opening cysteine and the closing phenylalanine or tryptophan. The order of the fields is D gene, V gene, J gene, clone size, CDR3 protein, CDR3 DNA. The D gene is left open where the match is weak. Only some rows state a clone size, as once, few, many or a class for expanded clones.

d_call: NA; v_call: TRBV6-5; j_call: TRBJ1-5; clone_size: few; cdr3_aa: CASSYSRNFNQPQHF; cdr3_nt: TGTGCCAGCAGTTATTCCAGAAACTTCAATCAGCCCCAGCATTTT
d_call: TRBD1; v_call: TRBV18; j_call: TRBJ1-2; clone_size: few; cdr3_aa: CASSPGGTGSVGGYTF; cdr3_nt: TGTGCCAGCTCACCGGGAGGGACAGGGAGCGTAGGCGGCTACACCTTC
d_call: NA; v_call: TRBV5-6; j_call: TRBJ2-2; clone_size: NA; cdr3_aa: CASSSPWGRGANTGELFF; cdr3_nt: TGTGCCAGCAGCTCCCCCTGGGGCAGGGGCGCAAACACCGGGGAGCTGTTTTTT
d_call: NA; v_call: TRBV4-3; j_call: TRBJ2-3; clone_size: NA; cdr3_aa: CASSRDRYSTDTQYF; cdr3_nt: TGCGCCAGCAGCCGCGACAGATACTCCACAGATACGCAGTATTTT
d_call: NA; v_call: TRBV4-3; j_call: TRBJ2-1; clone_size: many; cdr3_aa: CASSQEVWAEQFF; cdr3_nt: TGCGCCAGCAGCCAAGAAGTGTGGGCTGAGCAGTTCTTC
d_call: NA; v_call: TRBV4-2; j_call: TRBJ2-1; clone_size: NA; cdr3_aa: CASSQATGTTYNEQFF; cdr3_nt: TGTGCCAGCAGCCAAGCTACCGGGACAACCTACAATGAGCAGTTCTTC
d_call: NA; v_call: TRBV18; j_call: TRBJ1-4; clone_size: few; cdr3_aa: CASSFGKQNEKLFF; cdr3_nt: TGTGCCAGCTCATTCGGGAAGCAGAATGAAAAACTGTTTTTT
d_call: NA; v_call: TRBV4-3; j_call: TRBJ1-5; clone_size: few; cdr3_aa: CASSQDVGWPQHF; cdr3_nt: TGCGCCAGCAGCCAAGACGTGGGGTGGCCCCAGCATTTT
d_call: NA; v_call: TRBV5-6; j_call: TRBJ1-2; clone_size: NA; cdr3_aa: CASSLGGTANYGYTF; cdr3_nt: TGTGCCAGCAGCTTAGGCGGGACGGCTAACTATGGCTACACCTTC
d_call: NA; v_call: TRBV27; j_call: TRBJ2-3; clone_size: NA; cdr3_aa: CASSLRPKGDTQYF; cdr3_nt: TGTGCCAGCAGTCTAAGGCCTAAGGGAGATACGCAGTATTTT
d_call: TRBD1; v_call: TRBV10-3; j_call: TRBJ1-1; clone_size: many; cdr3_aa: CAISSWDSNTEAFF; cdr3_nt: TGTGCCATCAGTTCCTGGGACAGCAACACTGAAGCTTTCTTT
d_call: NA; v_call: TRBV7-2; j_call: TRBJ2-3; clone_size: NA; cdr3_aa: CASRSRAVDTQYF; cdr3_nt: TGTGCCAGCAGGTCCCGGGCTGTCGATACGCAGTATTTT
d_call: NA; v_call: TRBV10-3; j_call: TRBJ1-2; clone_size: many; cdr3_aa: CATQSDHGYTF; cdr3_nt: TGTGCCACCCAGTCGGACCATGGCTACACCTTC
d_call: NA; v_call: TRBV21-1; j_call: TRBJ2-5; clone_size: few; cdr3_aa: CASSLLRGSEGTQYF; cdr3_nt: TGTGCCAGCAGCTTGCTCAGGGGGTCAGAGGGGACCCAGTACTTC
d_call: TRBD1; v_call: TRBV27; j_call: TRBJ1-1; clone_size: NA; cdr3_aa: CASSFTNRGPYTEAFF; cdr3_nt: TGTGCCAGCAGTTTCACGAACAGGGGTCCCTACACTGAAGCTTTCTTT
d_call: NA; v_call: TRBV7-2; j_call: TRBJ2-3; clone_size: NA; cdr3_aa: CASSPGLRDTQYF; cdr3_nt: TGTGCCAGCAGCCCCGGACTTCGAGATACGCAGTATTTT
d_call: TRBD1; v_call: TRBV29-1; j_call: TRBJ2-3; clone_size: NA; cdr3_aa: CSVSKTGDTDTQYF; cdr3_nt: TGCAGCGTTTCAAAAACAGGGGACACAGATACGCAGTATTTT
d_call: NA; v_call: TRBV7-9; j_call: TRBJ1-1; clone_size: few; cdr3_aa: CASSYNLNTEAFF; cdr3_nt: TGTGCCAGCAGCTACAACCTGAACACTGAAGCTTTCTTT
d_call: NA; v_call: TRBV9; j_call: TRBJ2-7; clone_size: few; cdr3_aa: CASSEDKGAEEQYF; cdr3_nt: TGTGCCAGCAGTGAAGATAAGGGTGCAGAAGAGCAGTACTTC
d_call: TRBD1; v_call: TRBV6-1; j_call: TRBJ1-5; clone_size: NA; cdr3_aa: CASSANTGDNQPQHF; cdr3_nt: TGTGCCAGCAGTGCCAACACAGGGGACAATCAGCCCCAGCATTTT
d_call: NA; v_call: TRBV6-5; j_call: TRBJ2-4; clone_size: few; cdr3_aa: CASRPRGTAKNIQYF; cdr3_nt: TGTGCCAGCAGACCCCGGGGAACAGCCAAAAACATTCAGTACTTC
d_call: TRBD1; v_call: TRBV5-4; j_call: TRBJ2-5; clone_size: few; cdr3_aa: CASSQTGGETQYF; cdr3_nt: TGTGCCAGCAGCCAAACAGGGGGAGAGACCCAGTACTTC
d_call: NA; v_call: TRBV25-1; j_call: TRBJ2-7; clone_size: many; cdr3_aa: CASSRGTNNEQYF; cdr3_nt: TGTGCCAGCAGTCGCGGGACGAACAACGAGCAGTACTTC
d_call: NA; v_call: TRBV5-1; j_call: TRBJ2-7; clone_size: few; cdr3_aa: CASRQNPGPYEQYF; cdr3_nt: TGCGCCAGCAGACAAAATCCGGGACCCTACGAGCAGTACTTC
d_call: NA; v_call: TRBV30; j_call: TRBJ1-1; clone_size: few; cdr3_aa: CAWNAIGGTEAFF; cdr3_nt: TGTGCCTGGAATGCTATTGGGGGTACTGAAGCTTTCTTT
d_call: TRBD2; v_call: TRBV28; j_call: TRBJ2-3; clone_size: few; cdr3_aa: CASKASGVDTQYF; cdr3_nt: TGTGCCAGCAAGGCTAGCGGGGTAGATACGCAGTATTTT
d_call: NA; v_call: TRBV4-2; j_call: TRBJ1-1; clone_size: NA; cdr3_aa: CASSPEATRNTEAFF; cdr3_nt: TGTGCCAGCAGCCCAGAAGCCACCAGGAACACTGAAGCTTTCTTT
d_call: NA; v_call: TRBV18; j_call: TRBJ1-1; clone_size: NA; cdr3_aa: CASSRNRNTEAFF; cdr3_nt: TGTGCCAGCTCACGGAACAGGAACACTGAAGCTTTCTTT
d_call: NA; v_call: TRBV5-1; j_call: TRBJ2-2; clone_size: few; cdr3_aa: CASSLNTGELFF; cdr3_nt: TGCGCCAGCAGCTTGAACACCGGGGAGCTGTTTTTT
d_call: NA; v_call: TRBV5-5; j_call: TRBJ2-7; clone_size: NA; cdr3_aa: CASSRRTYEQYF; cdr3_nt: TGTGCCAGCAGCCGCCGCACCTACGAGCAGTACTTC
d_call: NA; v_call: TRBV29-1; j_call: TRBJ2-3; clone_size: NA; cdr3_aa: CSVDPPDTQYF; cdr3_nt: TGCAGCGTTGACCCCCCAGATACGCAGTATTTT
d_call: TRBD1; v_call: TRBV2; j_call: TRBJ2-7; clone_size: NA; cdr3_aa: CASSEQGESYEQYF; cdr3_nt: TGTGCCAGCAGTGAACAGGGGGAGTCGTACGAGCAGTACTTC
d_call: TRBD2; v_call: TRBV7-2; j_call: TRBJ2-1; clone_size: many; cdr3_aa: CASRRGLAGFNEQFF; cdr3_nt: TGTGCCAGCAGGCGGGGACTAGCGGGGTTCAATGAGCAGTTCTTC
d_call: TRBD1; v_call: TRBV7-9; j_call: TRBJ2-1; clone_size: NA; cdr3_aa: CASSSSGQMKNNEQFF; cdr3_nt: TGTGCCAGCAGCTCTTCGGGACAGATGAAAAACAATGAGCAGTTCTTC
d_call: TRBD1; v_call: TRBV19; j_call: TRBJ2-1; clone_size: few; cdr3_aa: CASNNRGDRSYNEQFF; cdr3_nt: TGTGCCAGCAATAACAGGGGGGATCGCTCCTACAATGAGCAGTTCTTC
d_call: NA; v_call: TRBV4-3; j_call: TRBJ2-6; clone_size: many; cdr3_aa: CASSQDGTGANVLTF; cdr3_nt: TGCGCCAGCAGCCAAGACGGGACTGGGGCCAACGTCCTGACTTTC
d_call: NA; v_call: TRBV2; j_call: TRBJ2-7; clone_size: many; cdr3_aa: CASNGPTYEQYF; cdr3_nt: TGTGCCAGCAACGGGCCTACCTACGAGCAGTACTTC
d_call: NA; v_call: TRBV28; j_call: TRBJ1-4; clone_size: few; cdr3_aa: CASSSGLHSEKLFF; cdr3_nt: TGTGCCAGCAGTTCGGGACTCCATAGTGAAAAACTGTTTTTT
d_call: NA; v_call: TRBV5-6; j_call: TRBJ2-1; clone_size: few; cdr3_aa: CASSGHSPNEQFF; cdr3_nt: TGTGCCAGCAGCGGACATTCACCCAATGAGCAGTTCTTC
d_call: NA; v_call: TRBV7-7; j_call: TRBJ2-5; clone_size: few; cdr3_aa: CASSTPTGQETQYF; cdr3_nt: TGTGCCAGCAGCACACCCACGGGACAAGAGACCCAGTACTTC
d_call: TRBD1; v_call: TRBV7-2; j_call: TRBJ2-1; clone_size: many; cdr3_aa: CASSFMDRLVF; cdr3_nt: TGTGCCAGCAGCTTTATGGACAGGCTCGTCTTC
d_call: NA; v_call: TRBV6-5; j_call: TRBJ2-5; clone_size: few; cdr3_aa: CASSSGSVRGGTQYF; cdr3_nt: TGTGCCAGCAGTTCCGGGAGTGTCAGGGGTGGGACCCAGTACTTC
d_call: NA; v_call: TRBV28; j_call: TRBJ1-1; clone_size: many; cdr3_aa: CASSASVPEAFF; cdr3_nt: TGTGCCAGCAGTGCCTCGGTACCTGAAGCTTTCTTT
d_call: NA; v_call: TRBV7-7; j_call: TRBJ2-1; clone_size: NA; cdr3_aa: CASSSLGSSYNEQFF; cdr3_nt: TGTGCTAGCAGCTCTCTAGGGAGCTCCTACAATGAGCAGTTCTTC
d_call: NA; v_call: TRBV5-1; j_call: TRBJ2-3; clone_size: NA; cdr3_aa: CASRTVSSTDTQYF; cdr3_nt: TGCGCCAGCAGGACAGTCTCTAGCACAGATACGCAGTATTTT
d_call: NA; v_call: TRBV7-9; j_call: TRBJ2-1; clone_size: few; cdr3_aa: CASSQDGGDEQFF; cdr3_nt: TGTGCCAGCAGCCAGGACGGAGGGGATGAGCAGTTCTTC
d_call: NA; v_call: TRBV9; j_call: TRBJ2-1; clone_size: NA; cdr3_aa: CASSAEQGSLNNEQFF; cdr3_nt: TGTGCCAGCAGCGCTGAACAGGGTTCCCTAAACAATGAGCAGTTCTTC
d_call: TRBD2; v_call: TRBV5-4; j_call: TRBJ2-1; clone_size: many; cdr3_aa: CASSTQAGGPGNEQFF; cdr3_nt: TGTGCCAGCAGCACCCAAGCGGGAGGGCCGGGCAATGAGCAGTTCTTC
d_call: NA; v_call: TRBV20-1; j_call: TRBJ1-1; clone_size: few; cdr3_aa: CSVEGDTEAFF; cdr3_nt: TGCAGTGTGGAGGGGGACACTGAAGCTTTCTTT
d_call: NA; v_call: TRBV19; j_call: TRBJ1-4; clone_size: many; cdr3_aa: CASKQPTTNEKLFF; cdr3_nt: TGTGCCAGTAAACAGCCTACAACTAATGAAAAACTGTTTTTT
d_call: TRBD2; v_call: TRBV7-2; j_call: TRBJ2-5; clone_size: few; cdr3_aa: CASSLGPAGYQETQYF; cdr3_nt: TGTGCCAGCAGCTTAGGTCCAGCGGGGTACCAAGAGACCCAGTACTTC
d_call: NA; v_call: TRBV6-6; j_call: TRBJ1-2; clone_size: few; cdr3_aa: CASSYSTGYYGYTF; cdr3_nt: TGTGCCAGCAGTTACTCGACAGGTTACTATGGCTACACCTTC
d_call: NA; v_call: TRBV9; j_call: TRBJ1-1; clone_size: few; cdr3_aa: CASSVERGSEAFF; cdr3_nt: TGTGCCAGCAGCGTAGAGCGGGGTTCAGAAGCTTTCTTT
d_call: NA; v_call: TRBV4-1; j_call: TRBJ2-1; clone_size: NA; cdr3_aa: CASSQEGVLGEQFF; cdr3_nt: TGCGCCAGCAGCCAAGAGGGGGTGTTGGGCGAGCAGTTCTTC
d_call: TRBD1; v_call: TRBV7-9; j_call: TRBJ1-2; clone_size: few; cdr3_aa: CASRPTGGYGYTF; cdr3_nt: TGTGCCAGCAGGCCTACAGGGGGCTATGGCTACACCTTC
d_call: NA; v_call: TRBV6-5; j_call: TRBJ2-4; clone_size: NA; cdr3_aa: CASSEQAQTGQYF; cdr3_nt: TGTGCCAGCAGTGAACAAGCACAGACAGGCCAGTACTTC
d_call: NA; v_call: TRBV7-2; j_call: TRBJ2-5; clone_size: NA; cdr3_aa: CASSSNWAKSQETQYF; cdr3_nt: TGTGCCAGCAGCTCCAATTGGGCCAAGAGTCAAGAGACCCAGTACTTC
d_call: NA; v_call: TRBV2; j_call: TRBJ2-7; clone_size: many; cdr3_aa: CASRDPAGFYEQYF; cdr3_nt: TGTGCCAGCAGAGACCCAGCGGGTTTCTACGAGCAGTACTTC
d_call: NA; v_call: TRBV7-9; j_call: TRBJ2-3; clone_size: NA; cdr3_aa: CASSLDRTSTDTQYF; cdr3_nt: TGTGCCAGCAGCTTGGACAGAACTAGCACAGATACGCAGTATTTT
d_call: TRBD2; v_call: TRBV5-1; j_call: TRBJ2-5; clone_size: NA; cdr3_aa: CASSLVLAGGVETQYF; cdr3_nt: TGCGCCAGCAGCTTGGTTCTAGCGGGGGGTGTTGAGACCCAGTACTTC